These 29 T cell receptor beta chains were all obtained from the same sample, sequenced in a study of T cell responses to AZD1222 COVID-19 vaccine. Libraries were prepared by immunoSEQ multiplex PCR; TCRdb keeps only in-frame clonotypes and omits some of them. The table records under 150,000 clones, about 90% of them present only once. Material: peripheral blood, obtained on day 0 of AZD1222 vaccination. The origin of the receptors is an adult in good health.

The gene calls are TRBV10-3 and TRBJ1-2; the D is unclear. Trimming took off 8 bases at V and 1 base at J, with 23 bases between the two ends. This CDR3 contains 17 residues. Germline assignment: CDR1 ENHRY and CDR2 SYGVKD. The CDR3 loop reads CAIGEEPRKKVNYGYTF. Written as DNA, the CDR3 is TGTGCCATCGGGGAAGAACCTCGGAAGAAAGTTAACTATGGCTACACCTTC.

Here the CDR3 DNA reads TGTGCCAGCAGCGGAACTAGGCACAATGAGCAGTTCTTC. Residues: CASSGTRHNEQFF. The chain joins TRBV5-8 to TRBJ2-1, with TRBD2 as a possible D gene (5 bases). The CDR3 contains 13 residues. CDR1 is SGHTS, CDR2 YDEGEE, per germline. V was trimmed by 4 bases and J by 5 bases, leaving 10 bases between them.

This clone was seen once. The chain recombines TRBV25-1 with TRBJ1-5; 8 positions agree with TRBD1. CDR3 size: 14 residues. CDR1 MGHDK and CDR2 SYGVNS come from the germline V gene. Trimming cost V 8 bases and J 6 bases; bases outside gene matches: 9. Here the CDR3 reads CASRGQGVTQPQHF. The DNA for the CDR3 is TGTGCCAGCCGCGGACAGGGAGTGACTCAGCCCCAGCATTTT.

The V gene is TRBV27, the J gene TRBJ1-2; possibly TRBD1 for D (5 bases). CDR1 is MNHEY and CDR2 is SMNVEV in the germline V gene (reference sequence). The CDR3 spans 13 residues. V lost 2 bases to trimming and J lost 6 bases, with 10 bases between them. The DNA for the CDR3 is TGTGCCAGCAGTTTAGGGGACGGTCATGGCTACACCTTC. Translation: CASSLGDGHGYTF.

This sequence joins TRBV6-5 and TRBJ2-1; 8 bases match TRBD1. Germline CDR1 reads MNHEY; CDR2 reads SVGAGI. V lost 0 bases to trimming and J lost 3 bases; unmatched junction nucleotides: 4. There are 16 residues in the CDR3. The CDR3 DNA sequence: TGTGCCAGCAGTTACTCGACAGGGGAGTTCTACAATGAGCAGTTCTTC. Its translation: CASSYSTGEFYNEQFF.

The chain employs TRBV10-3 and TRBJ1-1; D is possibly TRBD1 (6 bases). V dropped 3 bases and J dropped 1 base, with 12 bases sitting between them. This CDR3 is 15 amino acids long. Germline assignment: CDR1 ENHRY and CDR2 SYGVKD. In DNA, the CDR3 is TGTGCCATCAGTGACGTTGGACAGAAGAACACTGAAGCTTTCTTT. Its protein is CAISDVGQKNTEAFF.

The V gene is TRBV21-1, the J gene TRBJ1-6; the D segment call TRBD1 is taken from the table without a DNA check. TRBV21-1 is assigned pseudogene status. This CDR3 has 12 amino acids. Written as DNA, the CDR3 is TGTGCCCTCCGGACAGGTTTTTCACCCCTCCACTTT. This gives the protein CALRTGFSPLHF.

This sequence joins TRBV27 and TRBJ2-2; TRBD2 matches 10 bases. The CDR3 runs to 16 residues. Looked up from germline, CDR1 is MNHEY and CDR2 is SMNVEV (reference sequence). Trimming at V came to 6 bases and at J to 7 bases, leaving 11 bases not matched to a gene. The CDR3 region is CASRPRRTSGHGELFF. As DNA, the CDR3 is TGTGCCAGCAGGCCCCGCAGGACTAGCGGTCACGGGGAGCTGTTTTTT.

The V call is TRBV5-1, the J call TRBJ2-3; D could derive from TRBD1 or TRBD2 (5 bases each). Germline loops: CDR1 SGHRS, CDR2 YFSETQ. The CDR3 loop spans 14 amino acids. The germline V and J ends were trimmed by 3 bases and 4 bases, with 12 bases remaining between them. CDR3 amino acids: CASSSGPGADTQYF. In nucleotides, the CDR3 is TGCGCCAGCAGCTCGGGACCTGGCGCAGATACGCAGTATTTT.

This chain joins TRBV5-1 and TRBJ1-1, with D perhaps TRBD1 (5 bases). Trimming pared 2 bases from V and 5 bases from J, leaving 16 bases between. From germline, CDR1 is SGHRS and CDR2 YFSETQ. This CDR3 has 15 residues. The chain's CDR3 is CASSFGTALGTEAFF. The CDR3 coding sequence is TGCGCCAGCAGCTTTGGGACGGCTTTAGGAACTGAAGCTTTCTTT. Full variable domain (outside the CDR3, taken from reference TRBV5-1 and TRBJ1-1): KAGVTQTPRYLIKTRGQQVTLSCSPISGHRSVSWYQQTPGQGLQFLFEYFSETQRNKGNFPGRFSGRQFSNSRSEMNVSTLELGDSALYLCASSFGTALGTEAFFGQGTRLTVV.

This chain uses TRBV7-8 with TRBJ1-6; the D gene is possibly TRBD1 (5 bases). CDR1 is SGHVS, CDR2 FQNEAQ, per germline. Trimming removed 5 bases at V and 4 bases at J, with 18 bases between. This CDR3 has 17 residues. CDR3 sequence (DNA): TGTGCCAGCAGCCCCATTGGGGGGATACAATATAATTCACCCCTCCACTTT. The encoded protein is CASSPIGGIQYNSPLHF.

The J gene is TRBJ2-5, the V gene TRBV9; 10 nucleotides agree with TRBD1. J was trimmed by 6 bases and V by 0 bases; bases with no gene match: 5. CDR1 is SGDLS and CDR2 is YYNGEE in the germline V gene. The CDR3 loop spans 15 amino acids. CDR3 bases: TGTGCCAGCAGCGTAGCCCCGGGACAGGGGCAGACCCAGTACTTC. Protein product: CASSVAPGQGQTQYF.

The DNA of the CDR3 is TGTGCCAGCAGCCCAGGGGAAGGACAGCCCCAGCATTTT. It is translated as CASSPGEGQPQHF. The gene calls are TRBV12-3 or TRBV12-4 and TRBJ1-5; a possible D gene is TRBD1 (6 bases). The CDR3 has 13 amino acids. V was shortened by 6 bases and J by 7 bases, with 13 bases between the two germline ends.

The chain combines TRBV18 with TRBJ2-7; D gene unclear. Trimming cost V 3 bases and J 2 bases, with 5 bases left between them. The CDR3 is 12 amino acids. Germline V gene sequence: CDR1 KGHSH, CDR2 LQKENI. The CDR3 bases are TGTGCCAGCTCACCTGACACCTACGAGCAGTACTTC. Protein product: CASSPDTYEQYF.

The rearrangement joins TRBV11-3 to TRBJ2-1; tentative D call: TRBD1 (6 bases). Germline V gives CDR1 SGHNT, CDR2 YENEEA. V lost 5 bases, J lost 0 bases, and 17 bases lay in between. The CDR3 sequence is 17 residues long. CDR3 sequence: CASSPGSGVSSYNEQFF. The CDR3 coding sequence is TGTGCCAGCAGCCCCGGCTCAGGGGTTAGCTCCTACAATGAGCAGTTCTTC.

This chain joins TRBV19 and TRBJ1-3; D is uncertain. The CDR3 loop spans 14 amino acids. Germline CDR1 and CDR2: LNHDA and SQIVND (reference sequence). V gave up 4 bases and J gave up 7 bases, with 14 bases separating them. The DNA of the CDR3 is TGTGCCAGTAGTAGGGCCATCAACGGCAACACCATATATTTT. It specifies CASSRAINGNTIYF.

Written as DNA, the CDR3 is TGTGCCAGCACCGTCGGGGGGGCCGTCAATGAGCAGTTCTTC. The encoded protein is CASTVGGAVNEQFF. The chain recombines TRBV7-9 with TRBJ2-1; 8 bases align to TRBD2. The length of the CDR3 is 14 residues. Germline-derived CDR1 and CDR2 are SEHNR and FQNEAQ (reference sequence). V dropped 7 bases and J dropped 6; count of bases not matched to a gene: 8.

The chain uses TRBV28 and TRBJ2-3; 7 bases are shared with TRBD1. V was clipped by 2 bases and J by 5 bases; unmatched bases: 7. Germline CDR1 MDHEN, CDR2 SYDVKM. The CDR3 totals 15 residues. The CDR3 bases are TGTGCCAGCAGTTTAATAGGGGGCGTGGGAGATACGCAGTATTTT. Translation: CASSLIGGVGDTQYF.

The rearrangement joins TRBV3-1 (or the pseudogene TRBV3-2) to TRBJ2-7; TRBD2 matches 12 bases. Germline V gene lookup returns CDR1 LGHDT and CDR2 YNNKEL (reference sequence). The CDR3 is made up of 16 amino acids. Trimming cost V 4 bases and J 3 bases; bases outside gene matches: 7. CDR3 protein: CASSPWTSGIHYEQYF. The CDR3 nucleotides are TGTGCCAGCAGCCCCTGGACTAGCGGGATTCACTACGAGCAGTACTTC.

In DNA, the CDR3 is TGCGCCAGCAGCCTGCACGTCAAGGCCGCGAACCTTTACACTGAAGCTTTCTTT. This codes for CASSLHVKAANLYTEAFF. The rearrangement joins TRBV5-1 to TRBJ1-1, with D hard to call. Germline lookup yields CDR1 SGHRS and CDR2 YFSETQ. CDR3 length: 18 residues. With 4 bases removed from V and 3 bases from J, the gap between germline ends came to 25 bases.

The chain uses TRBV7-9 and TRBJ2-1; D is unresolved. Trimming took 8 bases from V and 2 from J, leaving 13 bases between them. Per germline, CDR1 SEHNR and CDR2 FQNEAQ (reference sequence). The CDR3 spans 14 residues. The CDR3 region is CASLRTQTYNEQFF. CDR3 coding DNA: TGTGCCAGCCTGCGGACCCAAACCTACAATGAGCAGTTCTTC.

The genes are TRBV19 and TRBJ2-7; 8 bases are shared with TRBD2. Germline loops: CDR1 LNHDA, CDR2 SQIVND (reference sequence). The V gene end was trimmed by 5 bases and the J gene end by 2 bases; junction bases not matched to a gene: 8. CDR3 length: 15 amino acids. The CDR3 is CASSLPGLGAYEQYF. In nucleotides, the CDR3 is TGTGCCAGTAGTCTACCGGGACTAGGGGCCTACGAGCAGTACTTC.

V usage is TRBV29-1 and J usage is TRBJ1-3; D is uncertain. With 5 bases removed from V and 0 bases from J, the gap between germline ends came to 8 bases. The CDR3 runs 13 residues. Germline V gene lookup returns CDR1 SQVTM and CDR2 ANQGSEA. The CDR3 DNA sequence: TGCAGCGTTCGTCCGATCTCTGGAAACACCATATATTTT. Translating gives CSVRPISGNTIYF.

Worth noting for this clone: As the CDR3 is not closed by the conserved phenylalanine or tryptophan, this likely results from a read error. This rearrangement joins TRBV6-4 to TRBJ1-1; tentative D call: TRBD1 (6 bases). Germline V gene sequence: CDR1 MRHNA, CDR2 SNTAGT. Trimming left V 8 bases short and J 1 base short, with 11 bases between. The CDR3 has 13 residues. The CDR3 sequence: CASRVQGNTEAFL. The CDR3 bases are TGTGCCAGCCGGGTACAGGGGAACACTGAAGCTTTCCTT.

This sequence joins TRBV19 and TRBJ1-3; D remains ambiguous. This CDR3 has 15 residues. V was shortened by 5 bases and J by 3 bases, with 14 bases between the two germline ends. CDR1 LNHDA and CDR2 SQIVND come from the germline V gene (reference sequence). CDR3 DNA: TGTGCCAGTAGTCCTTTTATGGGCAGTGGAAACACCATATATTTT. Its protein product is CASSPFMGSGNTIYF.

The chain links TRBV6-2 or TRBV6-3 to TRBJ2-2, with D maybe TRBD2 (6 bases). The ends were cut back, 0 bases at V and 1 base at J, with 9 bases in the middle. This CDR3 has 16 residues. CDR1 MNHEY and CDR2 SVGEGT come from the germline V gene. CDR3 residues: CASSYSIGGNTGELFF. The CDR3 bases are TGTGCCAGCAGTTACTCGATCGGGGGGAACACCGGGGAGCTGTTTTTT.

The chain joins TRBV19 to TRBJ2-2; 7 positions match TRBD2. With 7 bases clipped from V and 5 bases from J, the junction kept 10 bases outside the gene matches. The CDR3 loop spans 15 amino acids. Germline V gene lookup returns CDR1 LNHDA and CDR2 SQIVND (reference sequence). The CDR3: CASTDLGGRTGELFF. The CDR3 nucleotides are TGTGCCAGTACCGATCTGGGCGGGAGAACCGGGGAGCTGTTTTTT.

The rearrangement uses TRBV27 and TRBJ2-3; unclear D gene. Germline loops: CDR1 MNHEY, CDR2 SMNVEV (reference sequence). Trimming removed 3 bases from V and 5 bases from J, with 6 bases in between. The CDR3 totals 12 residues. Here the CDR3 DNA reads TGTGCCAGCAGTTTCTACGGAGATACGCAGTATTTT. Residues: CASSFYGDTQYF.

CDR3 loop: CASSHYDRVPTDTQYF. CDR3 coding DNA: TGTGCCAGCAGCCACTACGACAGGGTACCCACAGATACGCAGTATTTT. The V and J genes are TRBV7-8 and TRBJ2-3, with TRBD1 matching over 7 bases. CDR1 is SGHVS and CDR2 is FQNEAQ in the germline V gene. The CDR3 runs 16 residues. V was clipped by 5 bases and J by 2 bases; unmatched bases: 10.